One sample yielded the 7 T cell receptor beta chains listed below, sequenced in a study of CD8 T cells in ankylosing spondylitis. A single record per CDR3 protein comes from TCRdb applying MiXCR to the 5' RACE reads. The table lists about 340,000 distinct CDR3 sequences, 20% of them singletons. Input material: blood, either unsorted or a sorted T cell fraction (not recorded which). The receptor set was obtained from a male donor with ankylosing spondylitis or in good health (not recorded which).

In this sample, this clonotype turned up a few times. The chain has TRBV12-3 or TRBV12-4 and TRBJ2-7, with 7 nucleotides matching TRBD1. Unmatched junction bases numbered 7, after V lost 5 bases and J lost 6 bases. The CDR3 is made up of 13 amino acids. CDR3 in amino acids: CASSPTGAREQYF. CDR3 nucleotides: TGTGCCAGCAGTCCTACAGGGGCACGCGAGCAGTACTTC.

The chain carries TRBV27 and TRBJ2-6; D is uncertain. Germline V gene sequence: CDR1 MNHEY, CDR2 SMNVEV (reference sequence). V lost 3 bases to trimming and J lost 0 bases, with 3 bases between them. This CDR3 is 14 amino acids long. The CDR3 nucleotides read TGTGCCAGCAGTTTCAGCTCTGGGGCCAACGTCCTGACTTTC. Its translation: CASSFSSGANVLTF.

This rearrangement joins TRBV7-9 to TRBJ2-2; 8 nucleotides match TRBD1. The length of the CDR3 is 17 residues. CDR1 and CDR2 from the germline V gene are SEHNR and FQNEAQ (reference sequence). V lost 5 bases, J lost 1 base, and 9 bases stayed unmatched. The DNA of the CDR3 is TGTGCCAGCAGCCCCCGCGGACAGGGAGGGAACACCGGGGAGCTGTTTTTT. Its translation: CASSPRGQGGNTGELFF. Filled out from reference TRBV7-9 and TRBJ2-2, the complete variable domain reads DTGVSQNPRHKITKRGQNVTFRCDPISEHNRLYWYRQTLGQGPEFLTYFQNEAQLEKSRLLSDRFSAERPKGSFSTLEIQRTEQGDSAMYLCASSPRGQGGNTGELFFGEGSRLTVL.

This clonotype turned up a few times. This sequence joins TRBV5-6 and TRBJ2-4, with D perhaps being TRBD1 or TRBD2 (6 bases each). This CDR3 region has 14 residues. The V and J ends lost 0 bases and 5 bases respectively, with 9 bases between them. Germline-derived CDR1 and CDR2 are SGHDT and YYEEEE. CDR3 amino acids: CASSLGGAENIQYF. The CDR3 DNA follows: TGTGCCAGCAGCTTGGGGGGGGCTGAAAACATTCAGTACTTC.

The table lists this clonotype with a few counts. The chain has TRBV3-1 and TRBJ2-1; possibly TRBD2 for D (5 bases). Germline V gene data show CDR1 as LGHDT and CDR2 as YNNKEL (reference sequence). The ends were cut back, 5 bases at V and 2 bases at J, with 13 bases in the middle. This CDR3 region has 15 residues. The CDR3: CASSKLRATYNEQFF. CDR3 DNA: TGTGCCAGCAGCAAATTGCGGGCCACCTACAATGAGCAGTTCTTC.

This sequence joins TRBV29-1 and TRBJ2-5; possible D gene TRBD2, 7 bases. Trimming left V 1 base short and J 5 bases short, with 14 bases between. Germline V lookup: CDR1 SQVTM, CDR2 ANQGSEA. The CDR3 length is 14 residues. CDR3 loop: CSVEGGGAEETQYF. DNA of the CDR3: TGCAGCGTTGAAGGAGGGGGGGCGGAGGAGACCCAGTACTTC.

This chain joins TRBV14 and TRBJ2-1; maybe TRBD1 (6 bases). Trimming shortened V by 0 bases and J by 6 bases, and 9 bases separated the two germline ends. The length of the CDR3 is 14 residues. CDR1 and CDR2 (germline): SGHDN, FVKESK. CDR3 residues: CASSQDRGPNEQFF. CDR3 coding DNA: TGTGCCAGCAGCCAAGACAGGGGACCCAATGAGCAGTTCTTC.